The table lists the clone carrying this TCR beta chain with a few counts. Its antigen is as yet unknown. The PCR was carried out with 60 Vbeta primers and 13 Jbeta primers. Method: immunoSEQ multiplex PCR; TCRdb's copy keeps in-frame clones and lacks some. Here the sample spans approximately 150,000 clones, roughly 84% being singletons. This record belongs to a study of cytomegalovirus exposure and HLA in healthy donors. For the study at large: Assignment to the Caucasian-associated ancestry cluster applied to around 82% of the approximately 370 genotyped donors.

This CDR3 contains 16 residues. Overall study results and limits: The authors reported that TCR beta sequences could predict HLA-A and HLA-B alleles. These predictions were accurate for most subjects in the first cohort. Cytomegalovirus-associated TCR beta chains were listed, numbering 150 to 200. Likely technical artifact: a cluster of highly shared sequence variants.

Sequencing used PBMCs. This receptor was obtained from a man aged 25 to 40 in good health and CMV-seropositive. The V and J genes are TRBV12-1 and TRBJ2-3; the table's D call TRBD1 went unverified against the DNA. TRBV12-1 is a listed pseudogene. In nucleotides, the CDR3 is TGTGCCAGCAGTTCTCGGACAGGGAGCGTAGAAGATACGCAGTATTTT. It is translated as CASSSRTGSVEDTQYF.